A single sample gave rise to the 14 T cell receptor beta chains below, sequenced in a study of T cells in Graves' hyperthyroidism and ophthalmopathy. TCR beta CDR3 regions were amplified from RNA transcripts. The study used the HTBI primer set for a first-round RT-PCR of the TCR CDR3. One entry per CDR3 protein, called by TCRdb with MiXCR from the multiplex PCR reads. The sample comprises under 350,000 distinct CDR3 sequences, about 21% of which are singletons, and 50% rests with the top ten. The specimen sequenced was blood. Receptors were obtained from a woman aged 50 to 60 with Graves' hyperthyroidism.

This clonotype was counted ten times or more. The chain is built from TRBV11-2 and TRBJ1-4; unclear D gene. The V and J ends lost 0 bases and 4 bases respectively, with 9 bases between them. Germline loops: CDR1 SGHAT, CDR2 FQNNGV. The CDR3 runs 15 residues. CDR3 protein: CASSLELAGNEKLFF. The CDR3 DNA reads as TGTGCCAGCAGCTTAGAGCTCGCGGGTAATGAAAAACTGTTTTTT.

This clonotype was observed at least ten times. The J gene is TRBJ1-2, the V gene TRBV5-1; no reliable D call. The V end lost 4 bases, the J end lost 6 bases, and 13 bases lay between the germline ends. CDR3 length: 13 residues. The germline CDR1 and CDR2 sequences are SGHRS and YFSETQ. The CDR3 loop reads CASSLGLQNGYTF. DNA for the CDR3: TGCGCCAGCAGCCTTGGACTACAGAATGGCTACACCTTC.

This chain uses TRBV29-1 with TRBJ1-2; D uncertain. The germline V gene has CDR1 SQVTM and CDR2 ANQGSEA. V gave up 3 bases and J gave up 5 bases, with 4 bases separating them. The CDR3 is 10 residues long. The CDR3 DNA is TGCAGCGTTGACGCTTATGGCTACACCTTC. It is translated as CSVDAYGYTF.

This clonotype was observed many times. J is TRBJ1-2 and V is TRBV28; possibly TRBD1 for D (5 bases). This CDR3 contains 13 residues. The ends were cut back, 6 bases at V and 4 bases at J, with 12 bases in the middle. CDR1 is MDHEN, CDR2 SYDVKM, per germline. The CDR3 coding sequence is TGTGCCAGCAGCCGCCGGGACGGCTATGGCTACACCTTC. Translation gives CASSRRDGYGYTF.

The V gene is TRBV11-3, the J gene TRBJ2-7; D tentatively fits TRBD1 or TRBD2 (5 bases each). CDR1 SGHNT and CDR2 YENEEA come from the germline V gene. The CDR3 length is 13 residues. Between the trimmed V and J ends, which lost 7 bases and 6 bases, there was a span of 16 bases. CDR3 sequence: CASNDFSGTEQYF. CDR3 DNA sequence: TGTGCCAGCAACGACTTCTCCGGGACCGAGCAGTACTTC.

This clonotype has ten or more counts. The chain couples TRBV6-5 to TRBJ1-2; D ambiguous. The CDR3 is made up of 14 amino acids. V was trimmed by 0 bases and J by 7 bases, leaving 12 bases between them. CDR1 is MNHEY, CDR2 SVGAGI, per germline. CDR3 in amino acids: CASSYSLGPSGYTF. CDR3 coding DNA: TGTGCCAGCAGTTACTCCTTGGGCCCCTCTGGCTACACCTTC.

This clonotype was found many times. The chain joins TRBV28 to TRBJ1-5; D remains ambiguous. Trimming took off 5 bases at V and 5 bases at J, with 16 bases between the two ends. Germline V gene sequence: CDR1 MDHEN, CDR2 SYDVKM. The CDR3 is made up of 15 amino acids. The CDR3 loop is CASSPRRVGDQPQHF. CDR3 nucleotides: TGTGCCAGCAGTCCGCGGAGGGTTGGAGATCAGCCCCAGCATTTT.

There are many counts of this clonotype. The rearrangement joins TRBV27 to TRBJ1-1; TRBD1 agrees at 7 bases. Germline V gene sequence: CDR1 MNHEY, CDR2 SMNVEV (reference sequence). Trimming at V came to 2 bases and at J to 2 bases, leaving 8 bases not matched to a gene. CDR3 length: 16 amino acids. In nucleotides, the CDR3 is TGTGCCAGCAGTTTAATTCCCGACAGGGTCAACACTGAAGCTTTCTTT. It translates to CASSLIPDRVNTEAFF.

This clonotype was seen repeatedly, ten times or more. The chain is built from TRBV30 and TRBJ2-3; D gene uncertain. This CDR3 has 18 residues. V shed 3 bases and J shed 4 bases, with 26 bases lying between them. Per the germline V gene, CDR1 is GTSNPN and CDR2 is SVGIG (reference sequence). Here the CDR3 DNA reads TGTGCCTGGAGAGCAAACCTGGATCTGTATAATAAGGCAGATACGCAGTATTTT. This codes for CAWRANLDLYNKADTQYF.

The V and J genes are TRBV19 and TRBJ1-5; D not certain. The V end was cut by 8 bases, the J end by 0 bases, with 11 bases between. CDR1 LNHDA and CDR2 SQIVND come from the germline V gene (reference sequence). CDR3 length equals 14 residues. In DNA, the CDR3 is TGTGCCAGTTTACCAGGCTATAGCAATCAGCCCCAGCATTTT. It yields the protein CASLPGYSNQPQHF.

This clonotype was detected many times. The V and J genes are TRBV28 and TRBJ1-6; TRBD1 agrees at 8 bases. The CDR3 loop spans 14 amino acids. V was clipped by 5 bases and J by 13 bases; unmatched bases: 10. The germline V gene encodes CDR1 MDHEN and CDR2 SYDVKM. The CDR3 loop is CASSRGQGRSPLHF. CDR3 in DNA: TGTGCCAGCAGTCGCGGACAGGGCCGCTCCCCCCTCCACTTT.

This clonotype was counted only a few times. Here the CDR3 reads CASSEAQGEYGYTF. The CDR3 bases are TGTGCCAGCAGTGAAGCGCAGGGGGAGTATGGCTACACCTTC. The chain is built from TRBV2 and TRBJ1-2; 7 bases match TRBD1. Per germline, CDR1 SNHLY and CDR2 FYNNEI. The CDR3 spans 14 residues. V was pared by 0 bases and J by 5 bases, with 3 bases of the junction left unmatched.

This clonotype was detected many times. V usage is TRBV11-2 and J usage is TRBJ2-4; D is unresolved. The CDR3 sequence is 13 residues long. Germline-derived CDR1 and CDR2 are SGHAT and FQNNGV. Deletions cut 4 bases from V and 8 bases from J, with 12 bases between. The CDR3 coding sequence is TGTGCCAGCAGCTCAAAACTGGTAGACATTCAGTACTTC. Protein sequence: CASSSKLVDIQYF.

This clonotype was counted at least ten times. This sequence joins TRBV28 and TRBJ2-7; D uncertain. V was cut by 3 bases and J by 2 bases, with 11 bases left in between. The CDR3 loop spans 14 amino acids. Looked up from germline, CDR1 is MDHEN and CDR2 is SYDVKM. In DNA, the CDR3 is TGTGCCAGCAGTTTTGGTAGGTCGACCTACGAGCAGTACTTC. This sequence encodes CASSFGRSTYEQYF.